The sequence of this TCR beta chain was determined in a study of T cells in Graves' hyperthyroidism and ophthalmopathy. There were TCR beta CDR3 regions amplified from RNA transcripts. Using the HTBI primer set, a first-round RT-PCR was run on the TCR CDR3. TCRdb recomputed calls from the multiplex PCR reads with MiXCR, one row per CDR3 protein. The top ten hold approximately 26% of the sample, which has about half a million distinct CDR3 sequences, about 20% seen once. Turning to this clonotype: Its antigen is as yet unknown. At one end, the junction sequence differs from germline, possibly due to a read error.

Study observations and caveats: In the blood, most expanded thyroid clonotypes above 0.001 appeared as well. The model's output predicted ophthalmopathy at a median of 6.5 months prior to onset. A 13 V-J model separated ophthalmopathy from stable hyperthyroidism.

Germline assignment: CDR1 PRHDT and CDR2 FYEKMQ (reference sequence). This CDR3 region has 11 residues. Isolation of PBMCs was performed on 9.5 to 10 ml fresh peripheral blood. Sequences were obtained from blood. This chain joins TRBV13 and TRBJ2-7; D gene uncertain. The TCR originated in a man aged 18 to 29 with Graves' hyperthyroidism. In nucleotides, the CDR3 is TGTGCCAGCAGCCTGTCCTCCGAGCAGTACTTC. Protein: CASSLSSEQYF.